This entry lists 10 T cell receptor beta chains sequenced from one sample in a study of PD-1 blockade in classical Hodgkin lymphoma. Measured with immunoSEQ multiplex PCR; TCRdb has only the in-frame clones, and not every one. The data show about 40,000 clones, about 89% seen once. Relapse was seen in all patients after autologous stem cell transplantation, and brentuximab vedotin exposure was variable. Sequences were derived from peripheral blood mononuclear cells (PBMCs), sampled at baseline. These receptors were taken from a human donor with classical Hodgkin lymphoma.

The count of this clone is one. A junction end diverges from the germline sequence, so it may reflect a read error. The chain uses TRBV7-3 and TRBJ2-1; D is possibly TRBD1 (6 bases). This CDR3 is 11 amino acids long. Germline V lookup: CDR1 SGHTA, CDR2 FQGTGA. CDR3 loop: CASSLGSEGVF. The CDR3 DNA sequence: TGTGCCAGCAGCTTAGGGTCAGAGGGGGTCTTC.

The rearrangement links TRBV6-1 to TRBJ2-7; D is unclear. V was pared by 4 bases and J by 1 base, with 8 bases between. The CDR3 extends over 13 amino acids. Germline CDR1 is MNHNS and CDR2 is SASEGT. For the CDR3, the DNA is TGTGCCAGCAGTGCTGCGCTTTCCTACGAGCAGTACTTC. It codes for CASSAALSYEQYF.

The chain combines TRBV6-5 with TRBJ1-1, with TRBD1 as a possible D gene (5 bases). Looked up from germline, CDR1 is MNHEY and CDR2 is SVGAGI. The CDR3 has 16 residues. Trimming stripped 0 bases from V and 1 base from J, with 12 bases between. The CDR3 DNA sequence: TGTGCCAGCAGTTACTCGTCGACAGTTTGGAACACTGAAGCTTTCTTT. The encoded protein is CASSYSSTVWNTEAFF.

This sequence joins TRBV19 and TRBJ2-1; 10 nucleotides match TRBD2. CDR3 length equals 15 residues. V lost 5 bases to trimming and J lost 4 bases; unmatched junction nucleotides: 5. Germline assignment: CDR1 LNHDA and CDR2 SQIVND (reference sequence). The CDR3 coding sequence is TGTGCCAGTAGTTCTAGCGGGGGACTTTACAATGAGCAGTTCTTC. Translated, it gives CASSSSGGLYNEQFF.

V and J are TRBV7-3 and TRBJ2-1, with D unresolved. The CDR3 runs to 16 residues. The V end lost 0 bases, the J end lost 5 bases, and 14 bases lay between the germline ends. Germline-derived CDR1 and CDR2 are SGHTA and FQGTGA. In DNA, the CDR3 is TGTGCCAGCAGCTTAACGGTGAATCCGGGCGACAATGAGCAGTTCTTC. This gives the protein CASSLTVNPGDNEQFF.

The chain links TRBV7-8 to TRBJ1-5, with D possibly matching TRBD1 (6 bases). CDR3 length: 15 amino acids. The V and J ends lost 3 bases and 6 bases respectively, with 15 bases between them. Germline values: CDR1 SGHVS, CDR2 FQNEAQ. As DNA, the CDR3 is TGTGCCAGCAGCTTGGCCTCAGGGGCCGGTCAGCCCCAGCATTTT. Its translation is CASSLASGAGQPQHF.

This chain links TRBV10-3 with TRBJ2-2; the match to TRBD2 covers 8 bases. V was clipped by 6 bases and J by 4 bases; unmatched bases: 1. The germline V gene has CDR1 ENHRY and CDR2 SYGVKD. This CDR3 spans 13 amino acids. CDR3 amino acids: CAISGGGTGELFF. The DNA of the CDR3 is TGTGCCATCAGCGGGGGGGGCACCGGGGAGCTGTTTTTT.

This rearrangement joins TRBV10-3 to TRBJ1-3; no reliable D call. Trimming took 0 bases from V and 4 from J, leaving 4 bases between them. Germline CDR1 and CDR2: ENHRY and SYGVKD. CDR3 length: 13 amino acids. Here the CDR3 reads CAISESIGNTIYF. The CDR3 DNA follows: TGTGCCATCAGTGAGTCTATCGGAAACACCATATATTTT.

V is TRBV5-8 and J is TRBJ1-1; D ambiguous. This CDR3 spans 14 amino acids. V lost 3 bases, J lost 2 bases, and 11 bases lay in between. The germline V gene encodes CDR1 SGHTS and CDR2 YDEGEE. The CDR3 DNA sequence: TGTGCCAGCAGCTGGCCGACGAGAAACACTGAAGCTTTCTTT. The encoded protein is CASSWPTRNTEAFF.

The V gene is TRBV9, the J gene TRBJ1-3; weak D call: TRBD1 (5 bases). Trimming took 3 bases from V and 0 from J, leaving 7 bases between them. Germline CDR1 and CDR2: SGDLS and YYNGEE. This CDR3 is built from 14 residues. The CDR3 loop reads CASSGDSSGNTIYF. The CDR3 DNA reads as TGTGCCAGCAGCGGAGACAGCTCTGGAAACACCATATATTTT.